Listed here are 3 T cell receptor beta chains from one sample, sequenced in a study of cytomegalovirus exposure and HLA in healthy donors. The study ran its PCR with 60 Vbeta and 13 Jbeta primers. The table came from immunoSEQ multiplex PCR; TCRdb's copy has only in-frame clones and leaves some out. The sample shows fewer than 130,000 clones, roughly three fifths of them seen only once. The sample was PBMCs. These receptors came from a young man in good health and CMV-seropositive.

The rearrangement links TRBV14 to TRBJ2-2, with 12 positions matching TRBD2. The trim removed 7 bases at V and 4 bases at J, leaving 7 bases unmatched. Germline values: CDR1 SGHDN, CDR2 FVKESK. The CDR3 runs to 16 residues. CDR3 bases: TGTGCCAGCACTCCACGGACTAGCGGGGCCACCGGGGAGCTGTTTTTT. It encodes CASTPRTSGATGELFF.

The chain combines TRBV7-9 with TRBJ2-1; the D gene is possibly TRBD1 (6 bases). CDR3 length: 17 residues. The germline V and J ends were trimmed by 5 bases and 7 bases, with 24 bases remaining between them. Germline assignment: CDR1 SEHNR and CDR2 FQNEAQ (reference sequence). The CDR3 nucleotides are TGTGCCAGCAGCCCTAACCCAGGGGTACGACACTCTAATGAGCAGTTCTTC. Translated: CASSPNPGVRHSNEQFF.

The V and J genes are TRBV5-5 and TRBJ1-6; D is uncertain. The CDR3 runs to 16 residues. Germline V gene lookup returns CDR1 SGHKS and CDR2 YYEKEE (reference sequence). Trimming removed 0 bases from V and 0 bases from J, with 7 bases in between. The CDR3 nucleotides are TGTGCCAGCAGCTTGGGAACAGACTCCTATAATTCACCCCTCCACTTT. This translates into CASSLGTDSYNSPLHF. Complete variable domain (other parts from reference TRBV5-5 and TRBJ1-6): DAGVTQSPTHLIKTRGQQVTLRCSPISGHKSVSWYQQVLGQGPQFIFQYYEKEERGRGNFPDRFSARQFPNYSSELNVNALLLGDSALYLCASSLGTDSYNSPLHFGNGTRLTVT.